These T cell receptor beta chains were read from a single sample in a study of CD8+CD57+ T cells in acquired aplastic anemia. TCRdb reprocessed the reads with MiXCR, giving one entry per CDR3 protein. Found here are approximately 160,000 distinct CDR3 sequences, about half of them singletons; the top ten hold about 2.9%. Source material: sorted CD4+, CD8+, or CD8+CD57+ T cells (not recorded which) from PBMCs. These TCRs come from a human donor with aplastic anemia. The CDR3 runs from the conserved cysteine through the conserved F or W. D genes are given only for firm matches. Some rows mark clone size as missing; the rest say once, few, many or name a class of expanded clone.

clone size	D gene	V gene	J gene	CDR3 DNA	CDR3 protein
many	-	TRBV5-4	TRBJ2-1	TGTGCCAGCAGCAATAGCGGTAGCTCCTACAATGAGCAGTTCTTC	CASSNSGSSYNEQFF
many	-	TRBV7-9	TRBJ2-5	TGTGCCAGCAGCGATACTGAGACCCAGTACTTC	CASSDTETQYF
few	TRBD1	TRBV5-6	TRBJ1-4	TGTGCCAGCAGCTCCACTTTCCGGGACAGGGGACCTGCTAATGAAAAACTGTTTTTT	CASSSTFRDRGPANEKLFF
-	-	TRBV15	TRBJ1-3	TGTGCCACCAGCCGTCGGACAATCTCTGGAAACACCATATATTTT	CATSRRTISGNTIYF
-	TRBD1	TRBV11-3	TRBJ1-5	TGTGCCAGCAGCTTAGGAGGGACAGGGATGGGCAATCAGCCCCAGCATTTT	CASSLGGTGMGNQPQHF
-	-	TRBV5-1	TRBJ2-3	TGCGCCAGCAGCTCCTCAGCGGCAGATACGCAGTATTTT	CASSSSAADTQYF
-	-	TRBV11-2	TRBJ2-1	TGTGCCAGCAGCTTAGATTTCAGCAGGGCTACTTGGGGGCAGTTCTTC	CASSLDFSRATWGQFF
-	TRBD2	TRBV19	TRBJ2-1	TGTGCCAGTAGTATCGGGGGCGGGGCGGGAGGATACAATGAGCAGTTCTTC	CASSIGGGAGGYNEQFF
few	TRBD1	TRBV29-1	TRBJ2-7	TGCAGCGCACCACAGGGGGGACCCAAAACCTACGAGCAGTACTTC	CSAPQGGPKTYEQYF
-	-	TRBV2	TRBJ1-1	TGTGCCAGCAGTGACAGGGCCCCTAACACTGAAGCTTTCTTT	CASSDRAPNTEAFF
many	TRBD1	TRBV11-2	TRBJ2-5	TGTGCCAGCAGCTTAACCTACTCTCGGGGACAGCTCAAAGAGACCCAGTACTTC	CASSLTYSRGQLKETQYF
-	TRBD1	TRBV19	TRBJ1-2	TGTGCCAGTAGTGCCTCCTCGGGACAGTCGATGAACTATGGCTACACCTTC	CASSASSGQSMNYGYTF
-	TRBD1	TRBV2	TRBJ1-1	TGTGCCGGCAGGGCAGGGGGCGCGGGGAACACTGAAGCTTTCTTT	CAGRAGGAGNTEAFF
many	-	TRBV20-1	TRBJ2-3	TGCAGTGCTAGATCGCCGTCCGTGCGCGGCCGCACAGATACGCAGTATTTT	CSARSPSVRGRTDTQYF
-	-	TRBV4-2	TRBJ1-2	TGTGCCAGCAGCCCACCGGGATCGGCCTATGGCTACACCTTC	CASSPPGSAYGYTF
-	-	TRBV7-9	TRBJ2-1	TGTGCCAGCAGCCGGGACGCTTACAATGAGCAGTTCTTC	CASSRDAYNEQFF
-	TRBD2	TRBV10-3	TRBJ2-3	TGTGCCACAACTAGCGGGGGGGCCCCAGATACGCAGTATTTT	CATTSGGAPDTQYF
-	-	TRBV10-3	TRBJ2-7	TGTGCCATCAGTGGACAGGTGGATTCCTACGAGCAGTACTTC	CAISGQVDSYEQYF
many	-	TRBV5-1	TRBJ2-1	TGCGCCAGCAGCGAAGGGGGTTTGAATGAGCAGTTCTTC	CASSEGGLNEQFF
many	-	TRBV5-1	TRBJ1-6	TGCGCCAGCAGCTTGGGGGGGCTAAGTAATTCACCCCTCCACTTT	CASSLGGLSNSPLHF
-	TRBD1	TRBV25-1	TRBJ1-1	TGTGCCAGCAGTGACTTCGCCACAGGGGATACGGACACTGAAGCTTTCTTT	CASSDFATGDTDTEAFF
many	-	TRBV15	TRBJ2-1	TGTGCCACCAGCGGACCAGGGTCCTACAATGAGCAGTTCTTC	CATSGPGSYNEQFF
-	-	TRBV9	TRBJ2-2	TGTGCCAGCAGCGTAGAATTTCGGGAGCTGTTTTTT	CASSVEFRELFF
many	-	TRBV5-1	TRBJ2-5	TGCGCCAGCAGCTTGGCCGCACAAAGGGCTGAGACCCAGTACTTC	CASSLAAQRAETQYF
-	-	TRBV20-1	TRBJ2-6	TGCAGTGCGCCGGGGGGCGAAGTTCTGGGGGCCAACGTCCTGACTTTC	CSAPGGEVLGANVLTF
-	-	TRBV15	TRBJ2-2	TGTGCCACCGGGAGGCGGACCGGGGAGCTGTTTTTT	CATGRRTGELFF
-	TRBD2	TRBV29-1	TRBJ2-7	TGCGGTGCCGGGGGGAGTTTAGGCTACGAGCAGTACTTC	CGAGGSLGYEQYF
once	-	TRBV10-2	TRBJ2-7	TGTGCCAGCACCTGGGGTTGGGGCGAGCGGCACGAGCAGTACTTC	CASTWGWGERHEQYF
-	-	TRBV12-3/TRBV12-4	TRBJ2-6	TGTGCCAGCAGTTTTGCTGCTGGGGCCAACGTCCTGACTTTC	CASSFAAGANVLTF
-	TRBD2	TRBV24-1	TRBJ2-7	TGTGCCACCAGTGATGGGACTAGCGGGGACTACGAGCAGTACTTC	CATSDGTSGDYEQYF
many	-	TRBV12-3/TRBV12-4	TRBJ1-1	TGTGCCAGCAGTCCCGGGAGCACTGAAGCTTTCTTT	CASSPGSTEAFF
many	-	TRBV4-1	TRBJ2-1	TGCGCCAGCAGCCAAGTGGCAAGCGGGTTTGAGCAGTTCTTC	CASSQVASGFEQFF
-	TRBD1	TRBV7-3	TRBJ1-2	TGTGCCAGCAGCTTAGCGATGACAGGGCTCTATGGCTACACCTTC	CASSLAMTGLYGYTF
-	-	TRBV19	TRBJ1-4	TGTGCCAGTAGTTCCCGGGGCAGGGAAAAACTGCTCTTT	CASSSRGREKLLF
many	-	TRBV6-2/TRBV6-3	TRBJ1-6	TGTGCCAGCAGTTACCTGAATTCACCCCTCCACTTT	CASSYLNSPLHF
many	TRBD1	TRBV19	TRBJ1-1	TGTGCCAGTAGTATAGGAAAGACAGGGGGTAGGCTGAACACTGAAGCTTTCTTT	CASSIGKTGGRLNTEAFF
-	TRBD1	TRBV10-3	TRBJ2-5	TGTGCCATCAGGGACAGGGACCATCAGCCCCAGTACTTC	CAIRDRDHQPQYF
-	-	TRBV7-8	TRBJ2-1	TGTGCCAGCAGCTCAACTAGCAACAGCAATGAGCAGTTCTTC	CASSSTSNSNEQFF
few	TRBD1	TRBV5-8	TRBJ2-7	TGTGCCAGCAGCCCCCGAGGGACAGGGTACGAGCAGTACTTC	CASSPRGTGYEQYF
once	-	TRBV7-2	TRBJ1-2	TGTGCCTGCAGCCAGGAAATGAACTATGGCTACACCTTC	CACSQEMNYGYTF
-	-	TRBV29-1	TRBJ2-1	TGCAGCGTTGAGGATGGGGCCTACAATGAGCAGTTCTTC	CSVEDGAYNEQFF
-	TRBD1	TRBV25-1	TRBJ1-2	TGTGCCAGCAGCGGGACAGCCAACTCGGCCTATGGCTACACCTTC	CASSGTANSAYGYTF
-	-	TRBV5-1	TRBJ1-2	TGCGCCAGCAGCTTGTCTGGGGAGTCCTATGGCTACACCTTC	CASSLSGESYGYTF
few	TRBD2	TRBV5-1	TRBJ2-7	TGCGCCAGCAGCCCCGGGACTAGCGGCTACGAGCAGTACTTC	CASSPGTSGYEQYF
many	TRBD1	TRBV20-1	TRBJ1-4	TGCAGTGCTGTACCAGAAGACAGGGCGGGTGAAAAACTGTTTTTT	CSAVPEDRAGEKLFF
-	-	TRBV25-1	TRBJ1-2	-	CASIYLCSVGGWQDYGYTF
-	TRBD1	TRBV20-1	TRBJ1-1	TGCAGTGCTACGACAGGGTTGGACACTGAAGCTTTCTTT	CSATTGLDTEAFF
-	TRBD1	TRBV19	TRBJ2-5	TGTGCCAGTAGAAATACAGGGGGGAAGGAGACCCAGTACTTC	CASRNTGGKETQYF
many	-	TRBV12-3/TRBV12-4	TRBJ1-5	TGTGCCAGCAGTTTCAGGACGGGAAATCAGCCCCAGCATTTT	CASSFRTGNQPQHF
-	-	TRBV24-1	TRBJ2-1	TGTGCCACCAGTGATAGGGGTCCAAACAATGAGCAGTTCTTC	CATSDRGPNNEQFF
-	-	TRBV20-1	TRBJ2-7	TGCAGTGCCACAGAAGGAGGGTACGAGCAGTACTTC	CSATEGGYEQYF
many	-	TRBV11-1	TRBJ1-6	TGTGCCAGCAGCCCCGGGGGAAGCTCCTATAATTCACCCCTCCACTTT	CASSPGGSSYNSPLHF
many	TRBD1	TRBV29-1	TRBJ1-5	TGCAGCGTTGCGACAGGGGGTGGGACCAATCAGCCCCAGCATTTT	CSVATGGGTNQPQHF
few	-	TRBV20-1	TRBJ2-5	TGCAGTGCGGGGGCTCGCGAGACCCAGTACTTC	CSAGARETQYF
-	TRBD1	TRBV2	TRBJ1-6	TGTGCCAGCAGCGCCGGGACAGGCCGCAATTCACCCCTCCACTTT	CASSAGTGRNSPLHF
-	-	TRBV24-1	TRBJ1-4	TGTGCCACCAGTGATTTGAGGACTAATGAAAAACTGTTTTTT	CATSDLRTNEKLFF
many	-	TRBV12-5	TRBJ2-7	TGTGCTAGTGGTTTGGTACCTGGTAGTGCCTACGAGCAGTACTTC	CASGLVPGSAYEQYF
-	-	TRBV10-3	TRBJ1-2	TGTGCCATCAGTGAGGGGGATACAGTCTATGGCTACACCTTC	CAISEGDTVYGYTF
-	TRBD2	TRBV11-3	TRBJ2-5	TGTGCCAGCAGCTTAGGGATTAGCGGGATTAAGACCCAGTACTTC	CASSLGISGIKTQYF
once	-	TRBV11-1	TRBJ1-2	TGTGCCAGCAGCCCAGGTTCTTCGGCAGAGTACTATGGCTACACCTTC	CASSPGSSAEYYGYTF